These 24 T cell receptor beta chains share one sample of origin, sequenced in a study of response to subunit inactivated influenza vaccine. TCRdb re-called the RT-PCR reads through MiXCR, storing one row per CDR3 protein. The table shows some 520,000 distinct CDR3 sequences, with 15% to 20% occurring only once. This specimen was CD4+ T cells sorted from PBMCs, taken around 25 months after vaccination. The receptors come from a man between 50 and 75 years old who received an inactivated influenza vaccine.

This clonotype was recorded only once. The chain is built from TRBV28 and TRBJ1-1; perhaps TRBD1 as D (6 bases). Trimming pared 6 bases from V and 0 bases from J, leaving 17 bases between. The CDR3 covers 16 residues. Per the germline V gene, CDR1 is MDHEN and CDR2 is SYDVKM. CDR3 nucleotides: TGTGCCAGCAGCTTTGCGGGACACCCCATGAACACTGAAGCTTTCTTT. Protein: CASSFAGHPMNTEAFF.

This clonotype turned up a few times. The chain carries TRBV20-1 and TRBJ2-5, with a tentative D call TRBD1 (5 bases). V gave up 4 bases and J gave up 3 bases, with 15 bases separating them. The CDR3 extends over 14 amino acids. From germline, CDR1 is DFQATT and CDR2 SNEGSKA (reference sequence). Here the CDR3 reads CSANWGALEETQYF. CDR3 bases: TGCAGTGCTAATTGGGGCGCGTTGGAAGAGACCCAGTACTTC.

V and J are TRBV24-1 and TRBJ2-3; D remains ambiguous. The germline gives CDR1 KGHDR, CDR2 SFDVKD. CDR3 length: 16 residues. Trimming took 2 bases from V and 6 from J, leaving 17 bases between them. The CDR3 bases are TGTGCCACCAGTGATTCCCGACCTGGGCGTCGGGATACGCAGTATTTT. Protein sequence: CATSDSRPGRRDTQYF.

The chain is built from TRBV7-9 and TRBJ2-7; 7 bases are shared with TRBD1. Germline V gene sequence: CDR1 SEHNR, CDR2 FQNEAQ (reference sequence). With 5 bases clipped from V and 2 bases from J, the junction kept 3 bases outside the gene matches. CDR3 length: 13 amino acids. The CDR3 spells CASSNGQAYEQYF. As DNA, the CDR3 is TGTGCCAGCAGCAATGGACAGGCCTACGAGCAGTACTTC.

This clonotype was seen many times. This could be a read error, since a much larger clone is one nucleotide away. The V and J genes are TRBV7-2 and TRBJ1-2, with 9 nucleotides matching TRBD1. Germline lookup yields CDR1 SGHTA and CDR2 FQGNSA. J was trimmed by 4 bases and V by 5 bases; bases with no gene match: 5. The CDR3 loop spans 14 amino acids. The CDR3 is CASSPGTGIYGYTF. CDR3 nucleotide sequence: TGTGCCAGCAGCCCCGGGACAGGGATCTATGGCTACACCTTC.

DNA for the CDR3: TGTGCCAGCAGCTTCGCAGGGTTCGATGGCTACACCTTC. Its protein is CASSFAGFDGYTF. This sequence joins TRBV13 and TRBJ1-2; D might be TRBD1 (5 bases). Trimming cost V 3 bases and J 6 bases, with 11 bases left between them. Germline CDR1 reads PRHDT; CDR2 reads FYEKMQ (reference sequence). CDR3 length equals 13 residues.

There are many counts of this clonotype. This sequence joins TRBV5-1 and TRBJ1-6; 7 positions match TRBD1. Germline CDR1 reads SGHRS; CDR2 reads YFSETQ. This CDR3 is built from 14 residues. The trim removed 4 bases at V and 6 bases at J, leaving 4 bases unmatched. CDR3 sequence (DNA): TGCGCCAGCAGCCGGGACAGTAGTAATTCACCCCTCCACTTT. The encoded protein is CASSRDSSNSPLHF.

This clonotype turned up a few times. The J gene is TRBJ1-1, the V gene TRBV13; D is unclear. Germline-derived CDR1 and CDR2 are PRHDT and FYEKMQ (reference sequence). The CDR3 is made up of 15 amino acids. The V gene lost 4 bases and the J gene lost 0 bases, with 12 bases spanning the gap. CDR3 nucleotides: TGTGCCAGCAGCTACAACAGAAACATGAACACTGAAGCTTTCTTT. This codes for CASSYNRNMNTEAFF.

The V call is TRBV5-1, the J call TRBJ2-7; D is uncertain. Germline V gives CDR1 SGHRS, CDR2 YFSETQ. The CDR3 runs 12 residues. Trimming left V 2 bases short and J 5 bases short, with 8 bases between. The CDR3 bases are TGCGCCAGCAGCTTTGGGGAAGACGAGCAGTACTTC. Its protein product is CASSFGEDEQYF.

This clonotype came up a few times. The V call is TRBV20-1, the J call TRBJ2-1; 9 positions match TRBD2. Trimming cost V 0 bases and J 7 bases; bases outside gene matches: 7. The germline CDR1 and CDR2 sequences are DFQATT and SNEGSKA (reference sequence). There are 15 residues in the CDR3. CDR3 DNA sequence: TGCAGTGCTAGAGATCCTCGACTAGCGGTAAATGAGCAGTTCTTC. Encoded protein: CSARDPRLAVNEQFF.

The chain is built from TRBV20-1 and TRBJ2-3; D is unclear. Between the trimmed V and J ends, which lost 5 bases and 2 bases, there was a span of 17 bases. The CDR3 has 15 residues. Germline V gene sequence: CDR1 DFQATT, CDR2 SNEGSKA (reference sequence). The CDR3 DNA follows: TGCAGTGCTTTAGGACCAGGCGTGGACACAGATACGCAGTATTTT. It is translated as CSALGPGVDTDTQYF.

This clonotype has more than one count but fewer than ten. CDR3 sequence reads: CASSDDSSETQYF. CDR3 sequence (DNA): TGTGCCAGCAGTGACGACAGCTCAGAGACCCAGTACTTC. The chain uses TRBV28 and TRBJ2-5, with D tentatively TRBD1 (5 bases). CDR3 length: 13 residues. Deletions cut 5 bases from V and 4 bases from J, with 11 bases between. In germline, CDR1 is MDHEN, CDR2 SYDVKM.

This chain uses TRBV4-2 with TRBJ2-1, with TRBD2 as a possible D gene (6 bases). The V and J ends lost 2 bases and 9 bases respectively, with 20 bases between them. The CDR3 is 16 amino acids. Germline CDR1 is LGHNA and CDR2 is YNFKEQ. The CDR3, as DNA: TGTGCCAGCAGCCAACTGGGGGGTGGGAACTGGGGTGAGCAGTTCTTC. Translation: CASSQLGGGNWGEQFF.

This clonotype was counted between two and nine times. The chain recombines TRBV7-2 with TRBJ2-1, with 7 bases lining up with TRBD2. The germline CDR1 and CDR2 sequences are SGHTA and FQGNSA. J was trimmed by 7 bases and V by 6 bases; bases with no gene match: 9. The CDR3 has 14 residues. CDR3 sequence reads: CASSYAGVANEQFF. CDR3 bases: TGTGCCAGCAGTTATGCGGGAGTCGCGAATGAGCAGTTCTTC.

V and J are TRBV3-1 and TRBJ2-3; D is undetermined. V was trimmed by 0 bases and J by 2 bases, leaving 3 bases between them. Germline V gene sequence: CDR1 LGHDT, CDR2 YNNKEL (reference sequence). The CDR3 runs to 13 residues. DNA of the CDR3: TGTGCCAGCAGCCAAGACTACACAGATACGCAGTATTTT. Translation: CASSQDYTDTQYF.

This clonotype was observed a handful of times. The genes are TRBV20-1 and TRBJ2-7; 7 nucleotides line up with TRBD2. Germline V gene lookup returns CDR1 DFQATT and CDR2 SNEGSKA (reference sequence). The V gene end was trimmed by 0 bases and the J gene end by 5 bases; junction bases not matched to a gene: 7. The length of the CDR3 is 14 residues. The CDR3 here is CSAREPGGGNEQYF. The CDR3 DNA follows: TGCAGTGCTAGAGAACCGGGAGGCGGGAACGAGCAGTACTTC.

The rearrangement uses TRBV9 and TRBJ2-2; tentatively, D is TRBD1 (5 bases). Trimming took 0 bases from V and 5 from J, leaving 8 bases between them. Per the germline V gene, CDR1 is SGDLS and CDR2 is YYNGEE. The CDR3 has 14 residues. This CDR3 is CASSVGTSTGELFF. CDR3 sequence (DNA): TGTGCCAGCAGCGTAGGGACATCTACCGGGGAGCTGTTTTTT.

The chain links TRBV5-1 to TRBJ2-1; no reliable D call. V was cut by 5 bases and J by 7 bases, with 10 bases left in between. CDR1 is SGHRS, CDR2 YFSETQ, per germline. This CDR3 spans 12 amino acids. Here the CDR3 reads CASRKTGNEQFF. The CDR3 nucleotides read TGCGCCAGCAGGAAGACTGGGAATGAGCAGTTCTTC. The full variable domain, its missing parts supplied by reference TRBV5-1 and TRBJ2-1, is KAGVTQTPRYLIKTRGQQVTLSCSPISGHRSVSWYQQTPGQGLQFLFEYFSETQRNKGNFPGRFSGRQFSNSRSEMNVSTLELGDSALYLCASRKTGNEQFFGPGTRLTVL.

The chain joins TRBV5-1 to TRBJ1-2; D perhaps matches TRBD1 (5 bases). The V end lost 0 bases, the J end lost 2 bases, and 14 bases lay between the germline ends. CDR3 size: 16 residues. Germline CDR1 SGHRS, CDR2 YFSETQ. In DNA, the CDR3 is TGCGCCAGCAGCTTGGAAGCTCCGGGACCAAACTATGGCTACACCTTC. As protein: CASSLEAPGPNYGYTF.

This chain links TRBV12-3 or TRBV12-4 with TRBJ1-1, with TRBD1 as a possible D gene (6 bases). There are 12 residues in the CDR3. V lost 5 bases, J lost 9 bases, and 13 bases lay in between. CDR3: CASSDRNLKAFF. In nucleotides, the CDR3 is TGTGCCAGCAGTGACAGGAATCTCAAAGCTTTCTTT.

The sample holds a few counts of this clonotype. The chain is built from TRBV2 and TRBJ2-3, with no clear D. Per germline, CDR1 SNHLY and CDR2 FYNNEI. V was shortened by 5 bases and J by 2 bases, with 11 bases between the two germline ends. The CDR3 spans 14 residues. CDR3 loop: CASSPQLVTDTQYF. CDR3 in DNA: TGTGCCAGCAGTCCCCAATTAGTCACAGATACGCAGTATTTT.

The rearrangement links TRBV6-1 to TRBJ2-2; D not certain. CDR1 and CDR2 from the germline V gene are MNHNS and SASEGT. V was trimmed by 7 bases and J by 0 bases, leaving 6 bases between them. The CDR3 contains 13 residues. CDR3 DNA: TGTGCCAGCACTCAGACGAACACCGGGGAGCTGTTTTTT. Its translation: CASTQTNTGELFF.

This clonotype was seen repeatedly, ten times or more. The V call is TRBV9, the J call TRBJ2-1; D call uncertain. Looked up from germline, CDR1 is SGDLS and CDR2 is YYNGEE. The CDR3 covers 15 residues. The V end lost 0 bases, the J end lost 6 bases, and 13 bases lay between the germline ends. CDR3 bases: TGTGCCAGCAGCGTAGGATCGGTAGTCGGCAATGAGCAGTTCTTC. Translating gives CASSVGSVVGNEQFF.

The chain has TRBV5-1 and TRBJ2-3; 9 nucleotides line up with TRBD2. V was pared by 0 bases and J by 1 base, with 6 bases of the junction left unmatched. Germline loops: CDR1 SGHRS, CDR2 YFSETQ. The CDR3 runs 17 residues. The CDR3 reads CASSLDTGTSRTDTQYF. For the CDR3, the DNA is TGCGCCAGCAGCTTGGATACTGGGACTAGCCGCACAGATACGCAGTATTTT.